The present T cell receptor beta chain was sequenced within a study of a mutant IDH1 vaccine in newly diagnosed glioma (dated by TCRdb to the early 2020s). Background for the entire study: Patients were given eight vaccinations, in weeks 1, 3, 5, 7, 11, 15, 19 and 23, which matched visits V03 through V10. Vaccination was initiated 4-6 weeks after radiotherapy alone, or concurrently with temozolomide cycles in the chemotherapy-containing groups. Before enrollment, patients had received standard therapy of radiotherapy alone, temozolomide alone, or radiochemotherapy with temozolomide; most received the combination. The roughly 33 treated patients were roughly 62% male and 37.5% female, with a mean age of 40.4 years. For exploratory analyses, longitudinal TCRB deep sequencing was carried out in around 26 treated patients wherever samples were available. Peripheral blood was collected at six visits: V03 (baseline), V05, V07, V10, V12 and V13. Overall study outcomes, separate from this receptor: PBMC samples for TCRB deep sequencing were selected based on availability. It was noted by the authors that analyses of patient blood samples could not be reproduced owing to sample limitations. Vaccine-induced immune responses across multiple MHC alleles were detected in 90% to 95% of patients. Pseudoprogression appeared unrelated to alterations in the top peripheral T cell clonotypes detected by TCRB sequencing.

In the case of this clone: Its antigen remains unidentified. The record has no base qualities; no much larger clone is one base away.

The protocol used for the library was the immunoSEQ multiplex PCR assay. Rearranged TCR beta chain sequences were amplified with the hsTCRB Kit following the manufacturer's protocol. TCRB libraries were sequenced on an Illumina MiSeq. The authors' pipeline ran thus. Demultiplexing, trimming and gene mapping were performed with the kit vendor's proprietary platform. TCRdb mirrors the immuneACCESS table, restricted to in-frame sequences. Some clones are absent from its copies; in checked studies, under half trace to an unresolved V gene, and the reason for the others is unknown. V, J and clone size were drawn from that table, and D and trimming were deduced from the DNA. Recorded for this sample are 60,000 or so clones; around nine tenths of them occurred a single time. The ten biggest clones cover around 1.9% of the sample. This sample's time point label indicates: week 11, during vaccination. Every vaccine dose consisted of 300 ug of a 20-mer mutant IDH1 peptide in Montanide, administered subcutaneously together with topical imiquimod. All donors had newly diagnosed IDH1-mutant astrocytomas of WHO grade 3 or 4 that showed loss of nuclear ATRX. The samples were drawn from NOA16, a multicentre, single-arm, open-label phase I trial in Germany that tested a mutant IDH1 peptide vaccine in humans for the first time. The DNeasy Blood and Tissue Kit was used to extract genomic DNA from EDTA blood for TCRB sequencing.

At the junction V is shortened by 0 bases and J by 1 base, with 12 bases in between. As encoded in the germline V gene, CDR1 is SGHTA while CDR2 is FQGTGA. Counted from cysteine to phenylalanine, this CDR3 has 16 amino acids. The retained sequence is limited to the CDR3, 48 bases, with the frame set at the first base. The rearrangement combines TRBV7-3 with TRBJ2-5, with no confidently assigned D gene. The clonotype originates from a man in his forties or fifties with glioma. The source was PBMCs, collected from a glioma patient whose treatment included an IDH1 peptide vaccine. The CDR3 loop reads CASSLTGRRSQETQYF. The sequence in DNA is TGTGCCAGCAGCTTAACGGGCAGGCGGAGCCAAGAGACCCAGTACTTC.